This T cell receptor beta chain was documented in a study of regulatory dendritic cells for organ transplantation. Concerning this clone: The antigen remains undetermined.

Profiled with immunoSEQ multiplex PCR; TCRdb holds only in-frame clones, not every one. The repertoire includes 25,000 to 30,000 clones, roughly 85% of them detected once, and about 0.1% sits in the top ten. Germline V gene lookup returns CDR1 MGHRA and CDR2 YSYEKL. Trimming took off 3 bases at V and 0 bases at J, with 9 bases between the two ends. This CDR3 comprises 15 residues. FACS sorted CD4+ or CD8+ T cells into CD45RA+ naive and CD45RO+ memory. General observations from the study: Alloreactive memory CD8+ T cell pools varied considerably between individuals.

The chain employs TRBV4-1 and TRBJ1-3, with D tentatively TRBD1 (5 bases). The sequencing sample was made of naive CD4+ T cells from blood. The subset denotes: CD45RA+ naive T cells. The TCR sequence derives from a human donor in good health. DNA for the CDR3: TGCGCCAGCAGCCATGACAGCTTCTCTGGAAACACCATATATTTT. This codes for CASSHDSFSGNTIYF.